This is a list of T cell receptor beta chains from one sample in a study of T-cell memory formation after mild COVID-19. TCRdb reanalysed the 5' RACE reads using MiXCR and keeps one entry per CDR3 protein. Of around 510,000 distinct CDR3 sequences in the sample, about 20% were seen once. The material sequenced was PBMCs or a T cell subset sorted from them (not recorded which). The receptors stem from an adult woman who had mild COVID-19 (a few samples of this study predate the infection). Cell type and time point are not known. Each CDR3 is given with its conserved first and last residue. A D gene is named only where the DNA matches it firmly. Clone size, where shown, is once, few, many, or a class for clones that have expanded.

TRBJ2-3 | - | TRBV30 | few | TGTGCCTGGAGTCGGACGGCCTCCAATACGCAGTATTTT | CAWSRTASNTQYF
TRBJ2-7 | TRBD1 | TRBV27 | - | TGTGCCAGCAGTTTAGCGGGACAGGGCCCCTACGAGCAGTACTTC | CASSLAGQGPYEQYF
TRBJ2-1 | - | TRBV29-1 | few | TGCAGCGGTAGCGAGCATGAGCAGTTCTTC | CSGSEHEQFF
TRBJ2-5 | - | TRBV20-1 | - | TGCAGTGCTCCTTCGCAGGAGGGCTACCAAGAGACCCAGTACTTC | CSAPSQEGYQETQYF
TRBJ1-1 | TRBD1 | TRBV10-3 | - | TGTGCCATCAGTCGACAGGGGGCTGCGAACACTGAAGCTTTCTTT | CAISRQGAANTEAFF
TRBJ2-3 | TRBD1 | TRBV5-1 | - | TGCGCCAGCAGCTGGCAGGGGGAACGTGGAGATACGCAGTATTTT | CASSWQGERGDTQYF
TRBJ2-2 | - | TRBV3-1 | few | TGTGCCAGCAGCCTCCTTAAGTGGGACCTTTTCACCGGGGAGCTGTTTTTT | CASSLLKWDLFTGELFF
TRBJ2-5 | TRBD2 | TRBV6-1 | few | TGTGCCAGCAGGAGGGAGGGATCTAATCAGGAGACCCAGTACTTC | CASRREGSNQETQYF
TRBJ1-2 | - | TRBV2 | few | TGTGCCAGCAGAGTACAGGCAATCTATGGCTACACCTTC | CASRVQAIYGYTF
TRBJ1-2 | - | TRBV7-9 | - | TGTGCCAGCAGCTTAGAGCGGGCCAGGGAGATAAATGGCTACACCTTC | CASSLERAREINGYTF
TRBJ2-4 | TRBD2 | TRBV3-1 | - | TGTGCCAGCAGCCCTGGACTAGCGGGGGGAATTCGGAACATTCAGTACTTC | CASSPGLAGGIRNIQYF
TRBJ1-5 | TRBD1 | TRBV4-1 | - | TGCGCCAGCAGCCAAGGGAACGCTAAGCCAGGGGGCGGCAATCAGCCCCAGCATTTT | CASSQGNAKPGGGNQPQHF
TRBJ2-5 | - | TRBV7-8 | - | TGTGCCAGCAGCCCGAGGGGGAGAGAGACCCAGTACTTC | CASSPRGRETQYF
TRBJ2-2 | - | TRBV5-1 | - | TGCGCCAGCAGCTTGGGAGGCCGCCGAGGAAACGGGGAGCTGTTTTTT | CASSLGGRRGNGELFF
TRBJ2-5 | - | TRBV12-3/TRBV12-4 | few | TGTGCCAGCAGTTTACCCCCAGAGACCCAGTACTTC | CASSLPPETQYF
TRBJ2-2 | TRBD2 | TRBV4-2 | - | TGTGCCAGCAGCCAAGCGGGGACTAGCGGGACCACCGGGGAGCTGTTTTTT | CASSQAGTSGTTGELFF
TRBJ2-7 | - | TRBV20-1 | few | TGCAGTGCAGGTGGCCCATCCTACGAGCAGTACTTC | CSAGGPSYEQYF